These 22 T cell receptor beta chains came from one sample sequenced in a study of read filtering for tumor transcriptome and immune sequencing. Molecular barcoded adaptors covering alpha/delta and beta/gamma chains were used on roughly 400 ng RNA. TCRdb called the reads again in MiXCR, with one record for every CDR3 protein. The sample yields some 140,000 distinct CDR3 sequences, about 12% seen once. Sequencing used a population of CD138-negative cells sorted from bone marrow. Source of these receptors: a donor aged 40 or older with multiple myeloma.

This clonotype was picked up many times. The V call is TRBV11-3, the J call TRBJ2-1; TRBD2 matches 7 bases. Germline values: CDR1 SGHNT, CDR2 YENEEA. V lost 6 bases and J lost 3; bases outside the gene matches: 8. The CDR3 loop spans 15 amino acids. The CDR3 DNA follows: TGTGCCAGCAGGGGAAGGACTAGAGTCTACAATGAGCAGTTCTTC. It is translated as CASRGRTRVYNEQFF.

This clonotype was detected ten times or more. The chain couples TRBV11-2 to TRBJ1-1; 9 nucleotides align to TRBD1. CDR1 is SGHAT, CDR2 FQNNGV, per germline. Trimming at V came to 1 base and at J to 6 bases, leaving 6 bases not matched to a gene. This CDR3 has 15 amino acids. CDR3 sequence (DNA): TGTGCCAGCAGCTTAGGACAGGGGGATTTGTCTGAAGCTTTCTTT. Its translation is CASSLGQGDLSEAFF. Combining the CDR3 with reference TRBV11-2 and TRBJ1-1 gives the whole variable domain EAGVAQSPRYKIIEKRQSVAFWCNPISGHATLYWYQQILGQGPKLLIQFQNNGVVDDSQLPKDRFSAERLKGVDSTLKIQPAKLEDSAVYLCASSLGQGDLSEAFFGQGTRLTVV.

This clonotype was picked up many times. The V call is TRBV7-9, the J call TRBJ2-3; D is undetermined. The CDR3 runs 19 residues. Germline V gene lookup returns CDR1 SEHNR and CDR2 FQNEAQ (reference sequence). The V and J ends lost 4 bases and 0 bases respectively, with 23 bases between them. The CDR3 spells CASSYERLVSSTSTDTQYF. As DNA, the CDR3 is TGTGCCAGCAGCTACGAGCGCCTGGTATCAAGTACTAGCACAGATACGCAGTATTTT.

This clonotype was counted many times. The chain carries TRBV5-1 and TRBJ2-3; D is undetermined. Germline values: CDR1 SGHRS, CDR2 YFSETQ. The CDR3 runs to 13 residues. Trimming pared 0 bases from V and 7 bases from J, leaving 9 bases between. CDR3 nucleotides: TGCGCCAGCAGCTTGGACCCTCGGAATACGCAGTATTTT. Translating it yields CASSLDPRNTQYF.

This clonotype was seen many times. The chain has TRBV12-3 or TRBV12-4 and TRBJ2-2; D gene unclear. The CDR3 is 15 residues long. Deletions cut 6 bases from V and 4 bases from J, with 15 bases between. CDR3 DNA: TGTGCCAGCAGCCCGGCCGGGTCGGGCACCGGGGAGCTGTTTTTT. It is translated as CASSPAGSGTGELFF.

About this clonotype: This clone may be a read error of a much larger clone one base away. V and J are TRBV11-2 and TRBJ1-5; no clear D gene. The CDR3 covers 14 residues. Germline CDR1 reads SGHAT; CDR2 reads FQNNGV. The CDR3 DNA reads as TGTGCCAGCAGCTTAGTTGTTAGCAATCTGCCCCAGCATTTT. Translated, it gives CASSLVVSNLPQHF.

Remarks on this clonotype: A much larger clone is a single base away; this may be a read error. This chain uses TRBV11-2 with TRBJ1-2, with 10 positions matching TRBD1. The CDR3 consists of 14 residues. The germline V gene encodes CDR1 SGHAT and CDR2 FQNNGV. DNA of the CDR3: TGTGCCAGCAGCTTTGGACAGGGGGTTGATGGCTACGCCTTC. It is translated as CASSFGQGVDGYAF.

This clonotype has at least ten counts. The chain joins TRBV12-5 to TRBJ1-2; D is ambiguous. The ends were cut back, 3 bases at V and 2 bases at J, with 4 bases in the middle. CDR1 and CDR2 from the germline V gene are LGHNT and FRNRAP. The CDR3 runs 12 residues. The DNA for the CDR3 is TGTGCTAGTGGTTTAAACAACTATGGCTACACCTTC. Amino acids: CASGLNNYGYTF.

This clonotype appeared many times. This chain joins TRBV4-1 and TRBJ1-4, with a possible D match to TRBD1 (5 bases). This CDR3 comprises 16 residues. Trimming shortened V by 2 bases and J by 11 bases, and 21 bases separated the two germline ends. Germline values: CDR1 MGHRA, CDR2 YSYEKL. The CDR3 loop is CASSQPGDGSKRKLFF. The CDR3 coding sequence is TGCGCCAGCAGCCAACCCGGGGACGGTTCTAAGAGGAAACTGTTTTTT.

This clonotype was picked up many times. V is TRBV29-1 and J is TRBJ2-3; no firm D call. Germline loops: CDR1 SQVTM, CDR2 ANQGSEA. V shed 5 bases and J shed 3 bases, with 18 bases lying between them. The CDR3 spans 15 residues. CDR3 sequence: CSVLRQPTSTDTQYF. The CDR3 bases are TGCAGCGTTTTAAGACAACCTACGTCGACAGATACGCAGTATTTT.

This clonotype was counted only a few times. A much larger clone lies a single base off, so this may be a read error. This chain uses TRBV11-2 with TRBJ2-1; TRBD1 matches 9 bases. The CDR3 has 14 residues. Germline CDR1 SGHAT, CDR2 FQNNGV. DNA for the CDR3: TGTGCCAGCGGCTTAGGGGACAGGGCGGATGAGCAGTTCTTC. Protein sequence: CASGLGDRADEQFF.

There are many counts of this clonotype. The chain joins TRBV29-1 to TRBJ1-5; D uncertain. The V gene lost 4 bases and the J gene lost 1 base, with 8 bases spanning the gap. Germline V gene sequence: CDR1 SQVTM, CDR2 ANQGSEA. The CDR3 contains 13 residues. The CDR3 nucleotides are TGCAGCGTTGGGGGTTTAAGCAATCAGCCCCAGCATTTT. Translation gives CSVGGLSNQPQHF.

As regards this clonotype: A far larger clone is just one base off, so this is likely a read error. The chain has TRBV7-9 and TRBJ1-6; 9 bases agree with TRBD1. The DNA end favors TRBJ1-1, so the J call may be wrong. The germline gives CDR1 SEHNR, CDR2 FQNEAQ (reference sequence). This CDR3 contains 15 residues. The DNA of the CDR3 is TGTGCCAGCAGCTCATACAGGGGGCAGGCCACTGAAGCTTTCTTT. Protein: CASSSYRGQATEAFF.

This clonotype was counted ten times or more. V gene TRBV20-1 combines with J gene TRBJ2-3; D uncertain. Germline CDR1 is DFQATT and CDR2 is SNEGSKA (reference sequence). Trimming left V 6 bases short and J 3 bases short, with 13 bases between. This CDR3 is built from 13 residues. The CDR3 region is CSASRLETDTQYF. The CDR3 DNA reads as TGCAGTGCCTCCCGGTTAGAAACAGATACGCAGTATTTT.

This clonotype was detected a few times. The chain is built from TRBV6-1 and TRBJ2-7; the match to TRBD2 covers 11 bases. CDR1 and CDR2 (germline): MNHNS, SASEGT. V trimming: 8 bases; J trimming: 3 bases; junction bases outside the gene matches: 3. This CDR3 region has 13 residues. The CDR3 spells CASGLAGGYEQYF. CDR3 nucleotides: TGTGCCAGCGGCCTAGCGGGAGGCTACGAGCAGTACTTC.

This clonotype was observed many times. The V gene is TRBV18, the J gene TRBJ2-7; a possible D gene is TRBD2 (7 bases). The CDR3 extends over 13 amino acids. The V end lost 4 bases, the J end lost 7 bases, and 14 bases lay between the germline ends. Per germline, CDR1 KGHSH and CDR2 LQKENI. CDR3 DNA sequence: TGTGCCAGCTCACAGTACAGGGAGGGGGAGCAGTACTTC. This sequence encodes CASSQYREGEQYF. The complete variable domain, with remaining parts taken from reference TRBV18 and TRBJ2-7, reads NAGVMQNPRHLVRRRGQEARLRCSPMKGHSHVYWYRQLPEEGLKFMVYLQKENIIDESGMPKERFSAEFPKEGPSILRIQQVVRGDSAAYFCASSQYREGEQYFGPGTRLTVT.

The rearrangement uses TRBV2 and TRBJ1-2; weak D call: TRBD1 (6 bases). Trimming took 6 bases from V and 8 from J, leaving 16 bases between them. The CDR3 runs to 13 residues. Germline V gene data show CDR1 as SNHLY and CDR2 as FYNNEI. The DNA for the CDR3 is TGTGCCAGCAGGGGAACAGGGATTGGCGGCTACACCTTC. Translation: CASRGTGIGGYTF.

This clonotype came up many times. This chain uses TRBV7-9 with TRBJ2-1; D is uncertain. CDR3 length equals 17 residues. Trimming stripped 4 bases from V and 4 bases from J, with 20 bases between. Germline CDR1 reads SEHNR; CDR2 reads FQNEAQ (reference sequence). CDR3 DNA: TGTGCCAGCAGCTCGGGCAGGCCGGACCTTTCTTACAATGAGCAGTTCTTC. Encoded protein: CASSSGRPDLSYNEQFF.

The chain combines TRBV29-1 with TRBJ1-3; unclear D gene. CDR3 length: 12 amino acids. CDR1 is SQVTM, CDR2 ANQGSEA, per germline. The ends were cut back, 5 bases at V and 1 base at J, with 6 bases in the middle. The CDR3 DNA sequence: TGCAGCGTTTGGGGATCTGGAAACACCATATATTTT. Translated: CSVWGSGNTIYF.

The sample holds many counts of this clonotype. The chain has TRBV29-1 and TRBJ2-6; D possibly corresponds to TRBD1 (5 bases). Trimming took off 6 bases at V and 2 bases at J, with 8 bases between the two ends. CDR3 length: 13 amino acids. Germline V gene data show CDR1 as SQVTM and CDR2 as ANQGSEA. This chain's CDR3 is CSVGLAGANVLTF. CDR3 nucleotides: TGCAGCGTGGGGCTGGCTGGGGCCAACGTCCTGACTTTC.

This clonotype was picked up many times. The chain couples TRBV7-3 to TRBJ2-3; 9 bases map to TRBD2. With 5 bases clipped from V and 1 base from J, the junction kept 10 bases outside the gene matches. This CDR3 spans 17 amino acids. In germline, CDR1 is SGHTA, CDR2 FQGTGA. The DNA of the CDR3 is TGTGCCAGCAGCCAACGGGCTAGCGGGACGGGCACAGATACGCAGTATTTT. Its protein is CASSQRASGTGTDTQYF.

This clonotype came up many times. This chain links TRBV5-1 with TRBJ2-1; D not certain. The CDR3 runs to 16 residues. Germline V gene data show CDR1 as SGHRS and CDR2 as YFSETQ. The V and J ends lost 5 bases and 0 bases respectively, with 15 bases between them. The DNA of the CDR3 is TGCGCCAGCAGTTGGGCAACCGATAGCTCCTACAATGAGCAGTTCTTC. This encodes CASSWATDSSYNEQFF.